The source of this T cell receptor (beta chain) is a study of T cell responses to AZD1222 COVID-19 vaccine. CDR1 is PRHDT, CDR2 FYEKMQ, per germline (reference sequence). V dropped 6 bases and J dropped 4 bases, with 21 bases sitting between them. The CDR3 length is 16 residues. Using immunoSEQ multiplex PCR, the repertoire was profiled, and TCRdb retains in-frame clones only, with some absent. The profile shows about 130,000 clones, 85% to 95% of them singletons. Study-wide results and limits: Spike as a whole was targeted by vaccine-associated CD4 TCRs, dominant at 160-218 and 743-854. Nearly half of spike-specific TCRs reportedly go after variant regions that carry no mutations.

On this clone: The antigen is unknown.

This TCR was sampled from an adult in good health. The sequenced sample was peripheral blood, obtained on day 0 of AZD1222 vaccination. This chain links TRBV13 with TRBJ1-2; D may be TRBD1 (6 bases). The CDR3 sequence: CASRLTLDSVVYGYTF. In DNA form, the CDR3 reads TGTGCCAGCAGACTAACTTTGGACAGCGTTGTCTATGGCTACACCTTC.